These T cell receptor beta chains were read from a single sample in a study of identical twins. TCRdb reanalysed the 5' RACE reads using MiXCR and keeps one entry per CDR3 protein. The sample carries under 500,000 distinct CDR3 sequences, approximately 14% recorded once. These data were also filed under a second study, of yellow fever vaccine responses in identical twins.

Sequencing used CD4+ T cells sorted from blood. All receptors come from a young woman in good health. CDR3s include the opening cysteine and the closing phenylalanine or tryptophan. D genes are given only for firm matches. A row's size may be missing; if present it is once, few, many or a size class.

V gene	D gene	clone size	J gene	CDR3 DNA	CDR3 protein
TRBV6-1	.	few	TRBJ1-1	TGTGCCAGCAGTGATGAAATTGGAGGTCTCATGAACACTGAAGCTTTCTTT	CASSDEIGGLMNTEAFF
TRBV12-3/TRBV12-4	TRBD1	.	TRBJ2-7	TGTGCCAGCAGTCGGGGACAGGGAGAGACCTACGAGCAGTACTTC	CASSRGQGETYEQYF
TRBV3-1	TRBD1	many	TRBJ2-1	TGTGCCACCTCCGCCGGGACAGGGGGCAGTGAGCAGTTCTTC	CATSAGTGGSEQFF
TRBV20-1	TRBD2	.	TRBJ2-3	TGCAGTGCTAGAGCTCATCAGCGGGGGTTTAGCACAGATACGCAGTATTTT	CSARAHQRGFSTDTQYF
TRBV12-3/TRBV12-4	.	many	TRBJ2-5	TGTGCCAGCAGCAGAGTCGGCGGGAAAGAGACCCAGTACTTC	CASSRVGGKETQYF
TRBV7-6	TRBD2	.	TRBJ2-1	TGTGCCAGCAGCTCAGCAACCGGGACTAGCGGGGGGTGGAATGAGCAGTTCTTC	CASSSATGTSGGWNEQFF
TRBV20-1	TRBD2	few	TRBJ2-1	TGCAGTGCTTCCTACACCTTAGCGGGAGATGCCTACAATGAGCAGTTCTTC	CSASYTLAGDAYNEQFF
TRBV18	.	.	TRBJ2-7	TGTGCCAGCTCACCTGGACACCCGAGCTCCTACGAGCAGTACTTC	CASSPGHPSSYEQYF
TRBV28	.	once	TRBJ1-6	TGTGCCAGCAGTTCTCCGCTAACCGGACAGATGGGACGATCACCCCTCCACTTT	CASSSPLTGQMGRSPLHF
TRBV10-3	.	.	TRBJ2-7	TGTGCCATCAGTAACAGGGACTACGAGCAGTACTTC	CAISNRDYEQYF
TRBV11-2	.	.	TRBJ2-1	TGTGCCAGCAGCCCCTTCATAGAGGGTGAGCAGTTCTTC	CASSPFIEGEQFF
TRBV29-1	.	few	TRBJ2-2	TGCAGCGTCTTAAGGGCAGAGAACACCGGGGAGCTGTTTTTT	CSVLRAENTGELFF
TRBV27	TRBD1	.	TRBJ2-5	TGTGCCAGCAGCCGGGACAGGACCGTGATGACCCAGTACTTC	CASSRDRTVMTQYF
TRBV27	.	few	TRBJ1-5	TGTGCCAGCAGCTTAAGCGGCGGGCCCCAGCATTTT	CASSLSGGPQHF
TRBV6-2/TRBV6-3	.	few	TRBJ2-4	TGTGCCAGCAGTTACTCTGCCTACATTCAGTACTTC	CASSYSAYIQYF
TRBV11-2	.	few	TRBJ1-1	TGTGCCAGCAGCTCCTCCGGGACGAATGAAGCTTTCTTT	CASSSSGTNEAFF
TRBV20-1	.	many	TRBJ2-3	TGCAGTGCAAGCAGGTCGGCAGGGGGCACAGATACGCAGTATTTT	CSASRSAGGTDTQYF
TRBV10-3	.	.	TRBJ2-4	TGTGCCATCAGTGCTCGGCAGGGGCAGGAGAACATTCAGTACTTC	CAISARQGQENIQYF
TRBV6-5	TRBD2	few	TRBJ2-7	TGTGCCAGCAGTTACCGGCTAGCGGGTTACGAGCAGTACTTC	CASSYRLAGYEQYF
TRBV11-2	.	few	TRBJ1-1	TGTGCCAGCAGCAAGAGTGCTGAAGCTTTCTTT	CASSKSAEAFF
TRBV20-1	.	few	TRBJ2-7	TGCAGTGCTAGAGTCCTAGTCGCCGAGCAGTACTTC	CSARVLVAEQYF
TRBV12-3/TRBV12-4	.	.	TRBJ2-1	TGTGCCAGCATTCGCTCTAGTACGGCCAATGAGCAGTTCTTC	CASIRSSTANEQFF
TRBV12-3/TRBV12-4	TRBD2	few	TRBJ2-3	TGTGCCAGCAGTGTGACTAGCGGGAGGAGCACAGATACGCAGTATTTT	CASSVTSGRSTDTQYF
TRBV5-5	.	.	TRBJ2-5	TGTGCCAGGAGCCTCCCCCAAGAGACCCAGTACTTC	CARSLPQETQYF
TRBV18	TRBD1	.	TRBJ2-3	TGTGCCAGCTCGCACACAGGGGAAGCAGATACGCAGTATTTT	CASSHTGEADTQYF
TRBV7-2	.	.	TRBJ2-5	TGTGCCAGCAGCTTAGCGCTGGGAGGCAGGGGCGAGAAGACCCAGTACTTC	CASSLALGGRGEKTQYF